What follows are 3 T cell receptor beta chains derived from one specimen sequenced in a study of blood T cell repertoires in COVID-19. TCRdb's copy holds only in-frame clones and misses some; the assay was immunoSEQ multiplex PCR. The profile shows hundreds of thousands of clones, 80% to 90% of them singletons. Sequencing was done on a sample of PBMCs or T cells enriched from blood (not recorded which). Every receptor here comes from a man aged 30 to 45 who had recovered from COVID-19.

This chain links TRBV7-3 with TRBJ2-7; 7 bases fit TRBD2. J gave up 7 bases and V 3 bases, and 9 bases lay outside the gene matches. CDR3 length equals 14 residues. Looked up from germline, CDR1 is SGHTA and CDR2 is FQGTGA. The CDR3 sequence: CASSFGGRGGEQYF. The CDR3 coding sequence is TGTGCCAGCAGCTTCGGCGGGAGAGGCGGTGAGCAGTACTTC.

This chain links TRBV6-4 with TRBJ1-5, with a tentative D call TRBD1 (5 bases). From germline, CDR1 is MRHNA and CDR2 SNTAGT. Trimming left V 7 bases short and J 6 bases short, with 19 bases between. The CDR3 length is 15 residues. This CDR3 reads CASTNLRQGSQPQHF. The CDR3 nucleotides are TGTGCCAGCACCAACCTCCGGCAGGGTAGTCAGCCCCAGCATTTT.

This chain joins TRBV12-3 or TRBV12-4 and TRBJ2-2, with D possibly matching TRBD2 (5 bases). The CDR3 runs 13 residues. V was shortened by 6 bases and J by 9 bases, with 14 bases between the two germline ends. CDR3 protein: CASRGVSPRELFF. The CDR3 DNA reads TGTGCCAGCAGGGGAGTTAGCCCTAGGGAGCTGTTTTTT.